The next 9 T cell receptor beta chains were all read from a single sample in a study of blood T cell repertoires in COVID-19. Sequencing was performed with immunoSEQ multiplex PCR; in TCRdb, only in-frame clones are kept and a portion is missing. Here the sample spans roughly 400,000 clones, approximately 87% being singletons. Sequenced sample: PBMCs or T cells enriched from blood (not recorded which). The receptor set was obtained from a woman in her forties or fifties who had recovered from COVID-19.

The CDR3 sequence is CASSLAGIGGYTF. CDR3 bases: TGTGCCAGCAGCCTAGCAGGGATCGGGGGCTACACCTTC. This rearrangement joins TRBV3-1 (or the pseudogene TRBV3-2) to TRBJ1-2; tentative D call: TRBD1 (5 bases). The germline gives CDR1 LGHDT, CDR2 YNNKEL (reference sequence). This CDR3 has 13 residues. The V and J ends lost 4 bases and 8 bases respectively, with 14 bases between them.

The chain joins TRBV23-1 to TRBJ2-1; D gene ambiguous. TRBV23-1 is known as an ORF, though its function is uncertain. V lost 5 bases, J lost 4 bases, and 9 bases lay in between. This CDR3 is built from 13 residues. In DNA, the CDR3 is TGCGCCAGCAGTTCCCCCATTTACAATGAGCAGTTCTTC. Protein: CASSSPIYNEQFF.

This sequence joins TRBV7-6 and TRBJ2-3; maybe TRBD1 (5 bases). Germline-derived CDR1 and CDR2 are SGHVS and FNYEAQ. Trimming took 2 bases from V and 2 from J, leaving 14 bases between them. This CDR3 has 16 residues. CDR3 sequence: CASSLSGMGPTDTQYF. CDR3 nucleotides: TGTGCCAGCAGCTTATCAGGGATGGGGCCCACAGATACGCAGTATTTT. The entire variable domain, with the rest obtained from reference TRBV7-6 and TRBJ2-3, is as follows: GAGVSQSPRYKVTKRGQDVALRCDPISGHVSLYWYRQALGQGPEFLTYFNYEAQQDKSGLPNDRFSAERPEGSISTLTIQRTEQRDSAMYRCASSLSGMGPTDTQYFGPGTRLTVL.

The V and J genes are TRBV14 and TRBJ2-7, with TRBD2 identical over 10 bases. The germline CDR1 and CDR2 sequences are SGHDN and FVKESK. CDR3 size: 17 residues. V lost 1 base and J lost 1; bases outside the gene matches: 7. CDR3 DNA: TGTGCCAGCAGCCAAGGAATTAGCGGGGGGCCTTCCTACGAGCAGTACTTC. Its protein is CASSQGISGGPSYEQYF.

This sequence joins TRBV30 and TRBJ2-7; a possible D gene is TRBD2 (5 bases). The V end was cut by 5 bases, the J end by 3 bases, with 14 bases between. The CDR3 has 13 residues. The germline CDR1 and CDR2 sequences are GTSNPN and SVGIG (reference sequence). Here the CDR3 reads CAWSRTLNYEQYF. The DNA for the CDR3 is TGTGCCTGGTCTCGGACTCTTAACTACGAGCAGTACTTC.

The chain has TRBV5-4 and TRBJ1-6, with 9 bases fitting TRBD1. The CDR3 runs 17 residues. The germline V gene encodes CDR1 SGHNT and CDR2 YYREEE (reference sequence). V shed 3 bases, J shed 6 bases, and the junction held 10 bases outside the gene matches. CDR3 sequence: CASSSILWGQGNSPLHF. The CDR3 DNA sequence: TGTGCCAGCAGCTCGATTCTCTGGGGACAGGGTAATTCACCCCTCCACTTT.

The V gene is TRBV6-6, the J gene TRBJ1-4; D uncertain. V was pared by 0 bases and J by 0 bases, with 8 bases between. Germline V gives CDR1 MNHNY, CDR2 SVGAGI (reference sequence). The CDR3 sequence is 16 residues long. CDR3 region: CASSYSTGATNEKLFF. CDR3 nucleotide sequence: TGTGCCAGCAGTTACTCAACGGGAGCAACTAATGAAAAACTGTTTTTT.

This chain joins TRBV7-2 and TRBJ1-3; 8 bases are a match to TRBD1. CDR1 and CDR2 (germline): SGHTA, FQGNSA. V lost 5 bases, J lost 4 bases, and 10 bases stayed unmatched. The length of the CDR3 is 16 residues. In DNA, the CDR3 is TGTGCCAGCAGCCCAGGACAGGGAGGCGCCGGAAACACCATATATTTT. Translation gives CASSPGQGGAGNTIYF.

In this sample, this clone turned up a few times. This rearrangement joins TRBV27 to TRBJ1-4, with D possibly TRBD1 on 5 matching bases. The CDR3 runs 11 residues. In germline, CDR1 is MNHEY, CDR2 SMNVEV (reference sequence). Trimming removed 9 bases from V and 5 bases from J, with 7 bases in between. The CDR3 loop reads CASGHNEKLFF. The DNA of the CDR3 is TGTGCCAGTGGACACAATGAAAAACTGTTTTTT.